The 13 T cell receptor beta chains given below trace back to one sample, sequenced in a study of T-cell memory formation after mild COVID-19. Each CDR3 protein is one row after TCRdb ran MiXCR on the 5' RACE reads. The sample lists under 550,000 distinct CDR3 sequences, 15% to 20% occurring once. Specimen: PBMCs or a T cell subset sorted from them (not recorded which). Receptors were obtained from a young man who had mild COVID-19 (a few samples of this study predate the infection). Cell type and time point are not known.

This clonotype appeared many times. The rearrangement joins TRBV5-1 to TRBJ1-2; D unclear. In germline, CDR1 is SGHRS, CDR2 YFSETQ. Trimming removed 1 base at V and 7 bases at J, with 11 bases between. The length of the CDR3 is 13 residues. CDR3 residues: CASSLMAEGGYTF. Written as DNA, the CDR3 is TGCGCCAGCAGCTTGATGGCAGAAGGTGGCTACACCTTC.

This clonotype has more than one count but fewer than ten. The junction does not match germline at one end; this may be a read error. The chain carries TRBV9 and TRBJ1-2, with 10 bases that match TRBD1. This CDR3 has 15 amino acids. Germline V CDR1 and CDR2: SGDLS, YYNGEE. DNA for the CDR3: TGTGCCAGCAGCCTGAGGGGACAGGGGAACTTTGGCTACACCTTC. Its protein product is CASSLRGQGNFGYTF.

This chain uses TRBV15 with TRBJ1-5; D is possibly TRBD1 (6 bases). Trimming stripped 3 bases from V and 3 bases from J, with 12 bases between. This CDR3 has 15 residues. Germline V CDR1 and CDR2: LNHNV, YYDKDF (reference sequence). The CDR3 sequence: CATSRGGASNQPQHF. The CDR3 DNA reads TGTGCCACCAGCAGGGGGGGCGCTTCCAATCAGCCCCAGCATTTT.

The table lists this clonotype with a few counts. The rearrangement uses TRBV12-3 or TRBV12-4 and TRBJ2-7, with TRBD1 matching over 10 bases. The CDR3 has 13 amino acids. Losses at the gene ends were 6 bases for V and 5 bases for J; bases not matched to a gene: 4. The CDR3 protein is CASSRGTGDEQYV. In DNA, the CDR3 is TGTGCCAGCAGCCGCGGGACAGGGGACGAGCAGTACGTC.

V usage is TRBV7-2 and J usage is TRBJ2-1; 9 nucleotides line up with TRBD1. The CDR3 is made up of 13 amino acids. Germline V gene lookup returns CDR1 SGHTA and CDR2 FQGNSA. V lost 4 bases and J lost 5; bases outside the gene matches: 0. For the CDR3, the DNA is TGTGCCAGCAGCTGGGACAGGGACAATGAGCAGTTCTTC. This sequence encodes CASSWDRDNEQFF.

V and J are TRBV15 and TRBJ2-2, with D possibly matching TRBD2 (6 bases). Trimming removed 2 bases from V and 0 bases from J, with 19 bases in between. Germline CDR1 reads LNHNV; CDR2 reads YYDKDF (reference sequence). The CDR3 sequence is 19 residues long. Here the CDR3 reads CATSRTFVRGASNTGELFF. The CDR3 DNA reads TGTGCCACCAGCAGAACCTTCGTCCGCGGGGCATCGAACACCGGGGAGCTGTTTTTT.

V and J are TRBV6-2 or TRBV6-3 and TRBJ1-1; unclear D gene. The CDR3 is made up of 13 amino acids. Germline lookup yields CDR1 MNHEY and CDR2 SVGEGT. Trimming removed 0 bases at V and 5 bases at J, with 7 bases between. The CDR3 bases are TGTGCCAGCAGTTACTCGGATCCTACTGAAGCTTTCTTT. Translating gives CASSYSDPTEAFF.

This clonotype has a handful of counts. The rearrangement joins TRBV29-1 to TRBJ2-3, with D perhaps being TRBD1 or TRBD2 (5 bases each). Germline lookup yields CDR1 SQVTM and CDR2 ANQGSEA. V gave up 6 bases and J gave up 3 bases, with 16 bases separating them. CDR3 length equals 14 residues. CDR3 sequence: CSVATGLRTDTQYF. The CDR3 DNA is TGCAGCGTCGCAACAGGACTGAGGACAGATACGCAGTATTTT.

A few counts support this clonotype. The chain has TRBV5-1 and TRBJ2-2; 10 positions agree with TRBD2. V lost 2 bases to trimming and J lost 4 bases; unmatched junction nucleotides: 8. Germline CDR1 SGHRS, CDR2 YFSETQ. This CDR3 contains 17 residues. The CDR3 region is CASSFVVAGGVTGELFF. CDR3 coding DNA: TGCGCCAGCAGCTTTGTGGTAGCGGGGGGCGTCACCGGGGAGCTGTTTTTT.

This rearrangement joins TRBV10-2 to TRBJ1-6; possible D gene TRBD1, 5 bases. This CDR3 is built from 15 residues. Per germline, CDR1 WSHSY and CDR2 SAAADI. V dropped 3 bases and J dropped 7 bases, with 13 bases sitting between them. CDR3 region: CASSDIGARNSPLHF. The DNA for the CDR3 is TGCGCCAGCAGTGATATAGGGGCACGGAATTCACCCCTCCACTTT.

The chain is built from TRBV4-1 and TRBJ2-3; possibly TRBD2 for D (5 bases). The CDR3 runs to 14 residues. Deletions cut 0 bases from V and 7 bases from J, with 11 bases between. Germline V gives CDR1 MGHRA, CDR2 YSYEKL. The CDR3 loop reads CASSQDDPGYTQYF. The CDR3 DNA reads TGCGCCAGCAGCCAAGATGATCCGGGGTATACGCAGTATTTT.

This clonotype was observed a few times. V and J are TRBV6-2 or TRBV6-3 and TRBJ2-7; 7 nucleotides match TRBD1. The V gene's germline CDR1 is MNHEY and CDR2 SVGEGT. V trimming: 10 bases; J trimming: 3 bases; junction bases outside the gene matches: 6. CDR3 length: 12 amino acids. CDR3 sequence (DNA): TGTGCCACATCCTCAGGGGGCTACGAGCAGTACGTC. This gives the protein CATSSGGYEQYV.

The chain carries TRBV5-1 and TRBJ2-2; D may be TRBD1 or TRBD2 (5 bases each). The ends were cut back, 1 base at V and 4 bases at J, with 11 bases in the middle. CDR1 and CDR2 (germline): SGHRS, YFSETQ. This CDR3 spans 15 amino acids. DNA for the CDR3: TGCGCCAGCAGCTTGTTTGGGGCGGGCACCGGGGAGCTGTTTTTT. This sequence encodes CASSLFGAGTGELFF.